A single sample is the source of the 21 T cell receptor beta chains below, sequenced in a study of blood T cell repertoires in COVID-19. Produced via immunoSEQ multiplex PCR; TCRdb's table is partial and in-frame only. The sample records roughly 120,000 clones, roughly 90% being singletons. Material for sequencing was peripheral blood. The origin of the receptors is a man aged 50-59 years with active COVID-19.

The sample holds one count of this clone. The CDR3 DNA follows: TGTGCCAGAAGCTCGAAAACAGGGTACGGCGAAAAACTGTTTTTT. This translates into CARSSKTGYGEKLFF. V and J are TRBV5-3 and TRBJ1-4; possible D gene TRBD1, 6 bases. TRBV5-3 is designated an ORF whose function remains uncertain. CDR3 length: 15 amino acids. Trimming left V 3 bases short and J 8 bases short, with 17 bases between.

V is TRBV13 and J is TRBJ2-7; D is unresolved. This CDR3 comprises 13 residues. V was pared by 0 bases and J by 3 bases, with 6 bases between. Germline CDR1 PRHDT, CDR2 FYEKMQ (reference sequence). The CDR3 region has the DNA TGTGCCAGCAGCTTAGGGAGGAACTACGAGCAGTACTTC. This codes for CASSLGRNYEQYF.

The J gene is TRBJ2-3, the V gene TRBV7-2; a possible D gene is TRBD1 (6 bases). This CDR3 contains 17 residues. CDR1 SGHTA and CDR2 FQGNSA come from the germline V gene. V was cut by 5 bases and J by 0 bases, with 18 bases left in between. The CDR3 reads CASSPRTALLSTDTQYF. The CDR3 DNA sequence: TGTGCCAGCAGCCCAAGGACAGCTCTCCTTAGCACAGATACGCAGTATTTT.

The gene calls are TRBV6-2 or TRBV6-3 and TRBJ1-1; D is perhaps TRBD1 (5 bases). Looked up from germline, CDR1 is MNHEY and CDR2 is SVGEGT. This CDR3 has 13 residues. The germline V and J ends were trimmed by 6 bases and 4 bases, with 12 bases remaining between them. The CDR3 DNA reads as TGTGCCAGCAGCCGAATGGGGGGCACTGAAGCTTTCTTT. Protein sequence: CASSRMGGTEAFF.

As for this clone: Other DNA sequences in this specimen translate into the identical CDR3. The CDR3: CASSQVGSSGNTIYF. Here the CDR3 DNA reads TGTGCCAGCAGCCAAGTAGGGAGCTCTGGAAACACCATATATTTT. The V and J genes are TRBV3-1 (or the pseudogene TRBV3-2) and TRBJ1-3, with D unresolved. Trimming took 1 base from V and 0 from J, leaving 7 bases between them. Germline CDR1 reads LGHDT; CDR2 reads YNNKEL (reference sequence). This CDR3 is 15 amino acids long.

V usage is TRBV19 and J usage is TRBJ1-4, with a tentative D call TRBD1 (5 bases). Trimming took 3 bases from V and 0 from J, leaving 11 bases between them. The germline gives CDR1 LNHDA, CDR2 SQIVND (reference sequence). This CDR3 has 16 residues. DNA of the CDR3: TGTGCCAGTAGTATGAGGCGGGGGGCAACTAATGAAAAACTGTTTTTT. Translated, it gives CASSMRRGATNEKLFF.

V and J are TRBV10-3 and TRBJ1-3; D not resolved. CDR3 length: 16 residues. CDR1 ENHRY and CDR2 SYGVKD come from the germline V gene. The V gene lost 8 bases and the J gene lost 0 bases, with 17 bases spanning the gap. In nucleotides, the CDR3 is TGTGCCATCGCCCCCGGGATAGTCCTCTCTGGAAACACCATATATTTT. Its protein is CAIAPGIVLSGNTIYF.

V usage is TRBV3-1 (or the pseudogene TRBV3-2) and J usage is TRBJ2-7; maybe TRBD2 (6 bases). The CDR3 consists of 13 residues. Germline V gives CDR1 LGHDT, CDR2 YNNKEL (reference sequence). Trimming took off 1 base at V and 5 bases at J, with 9 bases between the two ends. The CDR3 nucleotides are TGTGCCAGCAGCCAAGGACTAGTCCACGAGCAGTACGTC. Protein product: CASSQGLVHEQYV.

The CDR3 sequence: CASRLATRLAEDNEQFF. In DNA form, the CDR3 reads TGTGCAAGTCGCTTAGCGACAAGACTAGCGGAGGACAATGAGCAGTTCTTC. J is TRBJ2-1 and V is TRBV12-2; TRBD2 was called by the table and not checked on the DNA. TRBV12-2 constitutes a pseudogene. This CDR3 has 17 residues.

The chain uses TRBV24-1 and TRBJ2-5; TRBD1 aligns across 7 bases. This CDR3 is 16 amino acids long. Per germline, CDR1 KGHDR and CDR2 SFDVKD. Losses at the gene ends were 5 bases for V and 4 bases for J; bases not matched to a gene: 12. CDR3 nucleotide sequence: TGTGCCACCAGTGTCGGGACAGCTCAGACCTTAGAGACCCAGTACTTC. Translation: CATSVGTAQTLETQYF.

The chain carries TRBV5-1 and TRBJ1-1, with 10 nucleotides matching TRBD1. CDR1 and CDR2 (germline): SGHRS, YFSETQ. This CDR3 region has 16 residues. V lost 2 bases to trimming and J lost 3 bases; unmatched junction nucleotides: 7. The DNA for the CDR3 is TGCGCCAGCAGCTTCGGACAGGGGGTGACTTACACTGAAGCTTTCTTT. This codes for CASSFGQGVTYTEAFF.

The chain has TRBV5-1 and TRBJ1-4; D is perhaps TRBD1 (5 bases). The CDR3 runs to 15 residues. The germline CDR1 and CDR2 sequences are SGHRS and YFSETQ. Trimming removed 3 bases at V and 4 bases at J, with 13 bases between. In nucleotides, the CDR3 is TGCGCCAGCAGCTACCGTGGGGCGGATAATGAAAAACTGTTTTTT. The encoded protein is CASSYRGADNEKLFF.

The rearrangement uses TRBV2 and TRBJ2-3; D is undetermined. Germline lookup yields CDR1 SNHLY and CDR2 FYNNEI. The CDR3 consists of 14 residues. V was cut by 5 bases and J by 5 bases, with 14 bases left in between. The chain's CDR3 is CASSMGARGDTQYF. The CDR3 DNA is TGTGCCAGCAGTATGGGTGCTAGAGGAGATACGCAGTATTTT.

The chain combines TRBV15 with TRBJ2-1; D is perhaps TRBD2 (6 bases). The CDR3 extends over 15 amino acids. The V gene lost 2 bases and the J gene lost 4 bases, with 12 bases spanning the gap. Germline V lookup: CDR1 LNHNV, CDR2 YYDKDF (reference sequence). The CDR3 nucleotides are TGTGCCACCAGCAGATCTGGGACTTCGTACAATGAGCAGTTCTTC. This sequence encodes CATSRSGTSYNEQFF.

The V and J genes are TRBV7-2 and TRBJ2-1; TRBD2 matches 9 bases. J lost 6 bases, V lost 6 bases, and 15 bases had no gene match. The CDR3 consists of 17 residues. From germline, CDR1 is SGHTA and CDR2 FQGNSA. Here the CDR3 reads CASRPTPGLAGTNEQFF. The CDR3 DNA sequence: TGTGCCAGCAGACCTACTCCGGGACTAGCCGGGACCAATGAGCAGTTCTTC.

The chain employs TRBV2 and TRBJ1-4, with D unclear. Germline CDR1 and CDR2: SNHLY and FYNNEI. Trimming took off 4 bases at V and 8 bases at J, with 11 bases between the two ends. The CDR3 covers 13 residues. This CDR3 is CASSVTEREKLFF. CDR3 DNA: TGTGCCAGCAGTGTGACTGAGCGGGAAAAACTGTTTTTT.

This sequence joins TRBV15 and TRBJ2-3; D ambiguous. Per germline, CDR1 LNHNV and CDR2 YYDKDF (reference sequence). The CDR3 sequence is 16 residues long. V lost 5 bases to trimming and J lost 0 bases, with 15 bases between them. The DNA of the CDR3 is TGTGCCACCAGCCTCTTGAGAGTATCTAGCACAGATACGCAGTATTTT. As protein: CATSLLRVSSTDTQYF.

The rearrangement joins TRBV7-2 to TRBJ2-2, with D unclear. The CDR3 is made up of 15 amino acids. Trimming removed 5 bases at V and 4 bases at J, with 14 bases between. CDR1 SGHTA and CDR2 FQGNSA come from the germline V gene. The CDR3 region has the DNA TGTGCCAGCAGCGTGGGTATAGCTGCCACCGGGGAGCTGTTTTTT. This gives the protein CASSVGIAATGELFF. Combining the CDR3 with reference TRBV7-2 and TRBJ2-2 gives the whole variable domain GAGVSQSPSNKVTEKGKDVELRCDPISGHTALYWYRQSLGQGLEFLIYFQGNSAPDKSGLPSDRFSAERTGGSVSTLTIQRTQQEDSAVYLCASSVGIAATGELFFGEGSRLTVL.

This clone came up once. The sample holds other DNA sequences that translate to the same CDR3. This rearrangement joins TRBV9 to TRBJ2-7; 8 positions agree with TRBD2. The germline V gene has CDR1 SGDLS and CDR2 YYNGEE. CDR3 length: 14 amino acids. The V and J ends lost 0 bases and 1 base, in that order; junction bases with no gene match: 0. This chain's CDR3 is CASSVASGSYEQYF. As DNA, the CDR3 is TGTGCCAGCAGCGTAGCTAGCGGGTCCTACGAGCAGTACTTC. Supplemented by reference TRBV9 and TRBJ2-7, the full variable domain reads DSGVTQTPKHLITATGQRVTLRCSPRSGDLSVYWYQQSLDQGLQFLIQYYNGEERAKGNILERFSAQQFPDLHSELNLSSLELGDSALYFCASSVASGSYEQYFGPGTRLTVT.

This clone was recorded a few times. V usage is TRBV5-1 and J usage is TRBJ1-1; unclear D gene. Germline assignment: CDR1 SGHRS and CDR2 YFSETQ. The CDR3 runs to 15 residues. Deletions cut 0 bases from V and 1 base from J, with 10 bases between. The CDR3 DNA reads as TGCGCCAGCAGCTTGGATTTTCGGGGGAACACTGAAGCTTTCTTT. It is translated as CASSLDFRGNTEAFF.

The V call is TRBV5-1, the J call TRBJ1-1; weak D call: TRBD1 (5 bases). The V end lost 4 bases, the J end lost 1 base, and 11 bases lay between the germline ends. The germline V gene has CDR1 SGHRS and CDR2 YFSETQ. This CDR3 has 14 amino acids. This CDR3 reads CASSRDWQNTEAFF. CDR3 DNA sequence: TGCGCCAGCAGCAGGGACTGGCAGAACACTGAAGCTTTCTTT.